The TCR beta chain under discussion was sequenced for a study of cytomegalovirus exposure and HLA in healthy donors. At the level of the study: Among about 200 million T cells, an earlier analysis found 117 million unique TCR beta sequences.

Germline V lookup: CDR1 SGHRS, CDR2 YFSETQ. The junction had 10 bases not matched to a gene; V was cut back by 3 bases and J by 6 bases. The CDR3 has 15 amino acids. PCR amplification relied on 60 Vbeta primers (plus 13 Jbeta primers). TCRdb's copy holds only in-frame clones and misses some; the assay was immunoSEQ multiplex PCR. Its listing shows about 130,000 clones. The sequenced sample consisted of PBMCs. This chain connects TRBV5-1 to TRBJ2-3; 7 nucleotides match TRBD2. The TCR sequence derives from a man between 18 and 29 years old in good health and CMV-seronegative. CDR3 nucleotides: TGCGCCAGCAGCTCCAAGCGGGGAAGGGTGGATACGCAGTATTTT. Translated: CASSSKRGRVDTQYF.